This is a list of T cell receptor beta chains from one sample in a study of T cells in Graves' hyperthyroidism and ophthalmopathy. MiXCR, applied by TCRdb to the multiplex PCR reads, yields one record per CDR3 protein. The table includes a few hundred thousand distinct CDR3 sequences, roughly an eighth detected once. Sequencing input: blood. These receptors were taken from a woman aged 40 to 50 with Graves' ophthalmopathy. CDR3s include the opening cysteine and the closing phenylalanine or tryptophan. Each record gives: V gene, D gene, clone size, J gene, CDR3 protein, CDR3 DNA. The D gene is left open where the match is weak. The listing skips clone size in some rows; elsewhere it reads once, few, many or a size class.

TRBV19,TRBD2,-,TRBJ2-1,CASSAYLAGGSHEQFF,TGTGCCAGTAGTGCTTACTTAGCGGGAGGTTCCCATGAGCAGTTCTTC
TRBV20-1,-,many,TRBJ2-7,CSASVPSAIYEQYF,TGCAGTGCTAGTGTGCCCTCAGCCATCTACGAGCAGTACTTC
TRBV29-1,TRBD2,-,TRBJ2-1,CSVVEREAFAEQFF,TGCAGCGTTGTGGAGCGGGAGGCCTTCGCTGAGCAGTTCTTC
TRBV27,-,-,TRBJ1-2,CASRPGPHYGYTF,TGTGCCAGCAGACCGGGACCCCATTATGGCTACACCTTC
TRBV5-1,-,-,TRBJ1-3,CASSPIGDSGNTIYF,TGCGCCAGCAGCCCGATAGGCGACTCTGGAAACACCATATATTTT
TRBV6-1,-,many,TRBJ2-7,CASSKGRGSYEQYF,TGTGCCAGCAGTAAGGGCAGGGGCTCCTACGAGCAGTACTTC
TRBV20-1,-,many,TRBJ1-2,CSATSGPYGYTF,TGCAGTGCTACCTCCGGACCGTATGGCTACACCTTC
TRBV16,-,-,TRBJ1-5,CASSQSGAQYSNQPQHF,TGTGCCAGCAGCCAATCGGGGGCGCAGTATAGCAATCAGCCCCAGCATTTT
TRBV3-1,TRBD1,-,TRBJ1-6,CASTPDRGRSPLHF,TGTGCCAGCACCCCGGACAGGGGGAGGTCACCCCTCCACTTT
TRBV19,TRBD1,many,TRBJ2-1,CASNTGAQYNEQFF,TGTGCCAGTAACACAGGGGCCCAATACAATGAGCAGTTCTTC
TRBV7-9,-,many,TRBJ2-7,CASSLQGGQGYEQYF,TGTGCCAGCAGCTTACAGGGGGGGCAAGGCTACGAGCAGTACTTC
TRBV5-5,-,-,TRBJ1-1,CASSLLYGSEAAFF,TGTGCCAGCAGCTTGTTGTACGGAAGCGAAGCAGCTTTCTTT
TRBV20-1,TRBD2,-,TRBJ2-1,CSALRILAGGPGEQFF,TGCAGTGCTTTACGAATTTTAGCGGGAGGGCCAGGGGAGCAGTTCTTC
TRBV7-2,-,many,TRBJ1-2,CASSLGPTANYGYTF,TGTGCCAGCAGCTTAGGGCCGACAGCTAACTATGGCTACACCTTC
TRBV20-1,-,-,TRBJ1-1,CSARGQWMNTEAFF,TGCAGTGCTAGAGGTCAGTGGATGAACACTGAAGCTTTCTTT
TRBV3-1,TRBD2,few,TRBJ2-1,CASSQLGLAGGPGSYNEQFF,TGTGCCAGCAGCCAACTTGGACTAGCGGGTGGGCCGGGCTCCTACAATGAGCAGTTCTTC
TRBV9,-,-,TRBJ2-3,CASSVARSTDTQYF,TGTGCCAGCAGCGTAGCTCGGAGCACAGATACGCAGTATTTT
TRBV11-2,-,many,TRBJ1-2,CASSGRGDIYYGYTF,TGTGCCAGCAGCGGACGAGGTGACATCTACTATGGCTACACCTTC
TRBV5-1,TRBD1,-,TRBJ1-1,CASSLATGDEAFF,TGCGCCAGCAGCTTGGCCACAGGGGATGAAGCTTTCTTT
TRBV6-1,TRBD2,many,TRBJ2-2,CASSPRAGLNTGELFF,TGTGCCAGCAGTCCTCGAGCGGGGTTAAACACCGGGGAGCTGTTTTTT
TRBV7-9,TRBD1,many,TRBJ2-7,CASSPRDRGDEQYF,TGTGCCAGCAGCCCCCGGGACAGGGGTGACGAGCAGTACTTC
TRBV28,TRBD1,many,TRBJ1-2,CASRDAGTGPGYTF,TGTGCCAGCAGGGATGCCGGGACAGGACCCGGCTACACCTTC
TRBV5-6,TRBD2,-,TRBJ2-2,CASSLLAGGPTGELFF,TGTGCCAGCAGCTTACTAGCGGGAGGGCCCACCGGGGAGCTGTTTTTT
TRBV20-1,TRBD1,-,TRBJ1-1,CSAPGTGRNTEAFF,TGCAGTGCTCCCGGGACAGGGAGGAACACTGAAGCTTTCTTT
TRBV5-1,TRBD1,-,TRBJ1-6,CASRTGRFSPLHF,TGCGCCAGCAGGACAGGGCGCTTTTCACCCCTCCACTTT
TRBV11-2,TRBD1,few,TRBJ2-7,CASSSQGATWTYEQYF,TGTGCCAGCAGCTCACAGGGGGCAACGTGGACCTACGAGCAGTACTTC
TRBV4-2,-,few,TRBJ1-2,CASSLSRDNGYTF,TGTGCCAGCAGCCTCAGTCGGGACAATGGCTACACCTTC
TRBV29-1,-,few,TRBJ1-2,CSVAGTEFPYGYTF,TGCAGCGTCGCCGGGACTGAATTCCCCTATGGCTACACCTTC
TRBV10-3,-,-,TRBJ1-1,CAISGDRSEAFF,TGTGCCATCAGTGGGGACCGATCTGAAGCTTTCTTT
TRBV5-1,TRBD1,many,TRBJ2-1,CASSGDSNNEQFF,TGCGCCAGCAGCGGGGACAGCAACAATGAGCAGTTCTTC
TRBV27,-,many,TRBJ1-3,CASSPGGYSGNTIYF,TGTGCCAGCAGCCCCGGAGGATACTCTGGAAACACCATATATTTT
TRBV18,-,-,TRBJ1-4,CASSPLGGTNEKLFF,TGTGCCAGCTCACCACTCGGAGGAACTAATGAAAAACTGTTTTTT
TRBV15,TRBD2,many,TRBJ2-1,CATSRVTSVRYNEQFF,TGTGCCACCAGCAGAGTTACTAGCGTAAGGTACAATGAGCAGTTCTTC
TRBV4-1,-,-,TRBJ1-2,CASSHRGGVGGYTF,TGCGCCAGCAGCCATAGAGGGGGGGTTGGTGGCTACACCTTC
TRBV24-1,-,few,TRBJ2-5,CATSDRYQETQYF,TGTGCCACCAGTGACCGGTACCAAGAGACCCAGTACTTC
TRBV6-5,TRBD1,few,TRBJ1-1,CASGFTGGAETEAFF,TGTGCCAGCGGTTTCACAGGGGGCGCGGAAACTGAAGCTTTCTTT
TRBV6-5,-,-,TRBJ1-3,CASSYLRTPTEHSGNTIYF,TGTGCCAGCAGTTACCTCCGAACACCGACAGAGCACTCTGGAAACACCATATATTTT
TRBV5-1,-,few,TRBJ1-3,CASSLGEGSSGNTIYF,TGCGCCAGCAGCTTGGGGGAAGGGAGCTCTGGAAACACCATATATTTT
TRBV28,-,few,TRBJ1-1,CACSLENTEAFF,TGTGCCTGCAGTTTGGAGAACACTGAAGCTTTCTTT